This entry lists 17 T cell receptor beta chains sequenced from one sample in a study of shared T cell receptors in the human thymus. Repertoires were generated with immunoSEQ multiplex PCR, while TCRdb's copy carries only in-frame clones and drops some. Among roughly 710,000 clones, 80% to 90% were seen once, and the ten largest hold 0.008% to 0.011%. In addition, the sample was reused for a study of human thymus T cells.

Material for sequencing was thymocytes. Every receptor here comes from a girl under three years old with a congenital heart defect.

This clone appeared a few times. This chain connects TRBV30 to TRBJ2-7; 8 nucleotides match TRBD2. The CDR3 is 17 amino acids. CDR1 and CDR2 (germline): GTSNPN, SVGIG (reference sequence). The trim removed 0 bases at V and 4 bases at J, leaving 14 bases unmatched. CDR3 loop: CAWSVGLERGTLYEQYF. The CDR3 nucleotides are TGTGCCTGGAGTGTTGGTCTAGAGCGGGGGACCCTTTACGAGCAGTACTTC. Supplemented by reference TRBV30 and TRBJ2-7, the full variable domain reads SQTIHQWPATLVQPVGSPLSLECTVEGTSNPNLYWYRQAAGRGLQLLFYSVGIGQISSEVPQNLSASRPQDRQFILSSKKLLLSDSGFYLCAWSVGLERGTLYEQYFGPGTRLTVT.

CDR3 sequence reads: CASSLCLGVQPQHF. In DNA form, the CDR3 reads TGTGCCAGCAGTTTATGTTTGGGAGTGCAGCCCCAGCATTTT. The genes are TRBV28 and TRBJ1-5; unclear D gene. The germline V gene encodes CDR1 MDHEN and CDR2 SYDVKM. CDR3 length: 14 amino acids. V shed 0 bases and J shed 7 bases, with 10 bases lying between them.

The chain is built from TRBV5-8 and TRBJ2-1; 7 bases are shared with TRBD1. The germline CDR1 and CDR2 sequences are SGHTS and YDEGEE. V was clipped by 3 bases and J by 0 bases; unmatched bases: 18. The CDR3 has 20 amino acids. CDR3 residues: CASSSLGDSRYLSSYNEQFF. CDR3 in DNA: TGTGCCAGCAGCTCGCTGGGGGACAGCAGATATCTGAGCTCCTACAATGAGCAGTTCTTC.

This chain's CDR3 is CASRNVAGTAYNEQFF. The CDR3 DNA is TGCGCCAGCAGAAATGTTGCAGGAACGGCCTACAATGAGCAGTTCTTC. The V call is TRBV4-1, the J call TRBJ2-1; D remains unclear. Looked up from germline, CDR1 is MGHRA and CDR2 is YSYEKL. V was pared by 6 bases and J by 2 bases, with 17 bases between. The CDR3 runs 16 residues.

The chain is built from TRBV6-5 and TRBJ1-4, with D unresolved. This CDR3 is 16 amino acids long. CDR1 and CDR2 from the germline V gene are MNHEY and SVGAGI. Between the trimmed V and J ends, which lost 3 bases and 0 bases, there was a span of 11 bases. The CDR3 reads CASSYMGRTTNEKLFF. Written as DNA, the CDR3 is TGTGCCAGCAGTTATATGGGCAGAACAACTAATGAAAAACTGTTTTTT.

The V gene is TRBV5-1, the J gene TRBJ1-1; perhaps TRBD1 as D (5 bases). The CDR3 is 15 amino acids. From germline, CDR1 is SGHRS and CDR2 YFSETQ. The V gene lost 6 bases and the J gene lost 4 bases, with 19 bases spanning the gap. CDR3 coding DNA: TGCGCCAGCAAAGGGCGCGATGGGGGGGGCACTGAAGCTTTCTTT. The encoded protein is CASKGRDGGGTEAFF.

V usage is TRBV7-6 and J usage is TRBJ1-1; no clear D gene. This CDR3 spans 16 amino acids. Per germline, CDR1 SGHVS and CDR2 FNYEAQ. Deletions cut 0 bases from V and 1 base from J, with 12 bases between. CDR3 coding DNA: TGTGCCAGCAGCTTAGCCCGACCTCACAGGAACACTGAAGCTTTCTTT. This sequence encodes CASSLARPHRNTEAFF.

This chain links TRBV15 with TRBJ2-1, with D unresolved. V was clipped by 3 bases and J by 4 bases, with 16 bases between them. Looked up from germline, CDR1 is LNHNV and CDR2 is YYDKDF (reference sequence). CDR3 length: 16 residues. The CDR3 is CATSSPDSPVYNEQFF. The CDR3 DNA sequence: TGTGCCACCAGCAGCCCAGATAGCCCCGTTTACAATGAGCAGTTCTTC.

V and J are TRBV7-3 and TRBJ2-1; TRBD1 is a possible D gene (6 bases). This CDR3 contains 15 residues. The V end was cut by 2 bases, the J end by 4 bases, with 12 bases between. Germline V lookup: CDR1 SGHTA, CDR2 FQGTGA. CDR3 amino acids: CASSLGGLGYNEQFF. CDR3 DNA sequence: TGTGCCAGCAGCTTAGGGGGCCTTGGGTACAATGAGCAGTTCTTC.

The chain uses TRBV6-1 and TRBJ1-1, with D possibly TRBD1 on 6 matching bases. In germline, CDR1 is MNHNS, CDR2 SASEGT. This CDR3 spans 18 amino acids. The V and J ends lost 2 bases and 3 bases respectively, with 22 bases between them. Here the CDR3 DNA reads TGTGCCAGCAGTGAAATTTCGGGGGGCAAGGGATATGACACTGAAGCTTTCTTT. This sequence encodes CASSEISGGKGYDTEAFF.

The chain is built from TRBV6-6 and TRBJ2-1; 7 nucleotides align to TRBD2. J lost 3 bases, V lost 2 bases, and 4 bases had no gene match. Germline CDR1 MNHNY, CDR2 SVGAGI (reference sequence). The CDR3 consists of 15 residues. The CDR3, as DNA: TGTGCCAGCAGTTACGGGCTAGCGGTCTACAATGAGCAGTTCTTC. This sequence encodes CASSYGLAVYNEQFF.

The chain carries TRBV27 and TRBJ1-1; D unresolved. The CDR3 has 13 residues. Trimming removed 3 bases at V and 6 bases at J, with 11 bases between. Germline CDR1 MNHEY, CDR2 SMNVEV (reference sequence). This chain's CDR3 is CASSLSVLAEAFF. CDR3 coding DNA: TGTGCCAGCAGTTTGAGTGTGTTGGCTGAAGCTTTCTTT.

This clone was picked up one time. The genes are TRBV6-4 and TRBJ2-3; 11 nucleotides match TRBD2. V shed 5 bases and J 3 bases; nucleotides not matched to a gene: 4. CDR1 is MRHNA and CDR2 is SNTAGT in the germline V gene. This CDR3 region has 15 residues. The CDR3 DNA is TGTGCCAGCAGTTGTAGCGGGGGGGAAACAGATACGCAGTATTTT. The encoded protein is CASSCSGGETDTQYF.

This rearrangement joins TRBV6-6 to TRBJ1-6; D is possibly TRBD1 (5 bases). With 0 bases removed from V and 6 bases from J, the gap between germline ends came to 12 bases. The CDR3 loop spans 16 amino acids. Germline V gene lookup returns CDR1 MNHNY and CDR2 SVGAGI (reference sequence). The CDR3 region has the DNA TGTGCCAGCAGTTACTCAGGGGCAGAAAGTAATTCACCCCTCCACTTT. It specifies CASSYSGAESNSPLHF.

The chain has TRBV13 and TRBJ2-7; 8 bases match TRBD2. The CDR3 runs 16 residues. In germline, CDR1 is PRHDT, CDR2 FYEKMQ (reference sequence). J was trimmed by 0 bases and V by 0 bases; bases with no gene match: 4. The CDR3 DNA reads TGTGCCAGCAGCTTAGGTCGTACTAGCGGCTCCTACGAGCAGTACTTC. Amino acids: CASSLGRTSGSYEQYF.

The J gene is TRBJ1-1, the V gene TRBV4-3; no reliable D call. Germline CDR1 is LGHNA and CDR2 is YSLEER. The CDR3 contains 15 residues. V dropped 0 bases and J dropped 4 bases, with 12 bases sitting between them. CDR3 protein: CASSQDRQAFTEAFF. The CDR3 nucleotides are TGCGCCAGCAGCCAAGATCGGCAGGCTTTCACTGAAGCTTTCTTT.

The chain joins TRBV5-5 to TRBJ2-1; perhaps TRBD1 as D (6 bases). The V gene lost 3 bases and the J gene lost 1 base, with 14 bases spanning the gap. Germline V gives CDR1 SGHKS, CDR2 YYEKEE (reference sequence). The CDR3 is 16 amino acids. CDR3 sequence: CASSSPWTESYNEQFF. In nucleotides, the CDR3 is TGTGCCAGCAGCTCCCCTTGGACAGAATCCTACAATGAGCAGTTCTTC.